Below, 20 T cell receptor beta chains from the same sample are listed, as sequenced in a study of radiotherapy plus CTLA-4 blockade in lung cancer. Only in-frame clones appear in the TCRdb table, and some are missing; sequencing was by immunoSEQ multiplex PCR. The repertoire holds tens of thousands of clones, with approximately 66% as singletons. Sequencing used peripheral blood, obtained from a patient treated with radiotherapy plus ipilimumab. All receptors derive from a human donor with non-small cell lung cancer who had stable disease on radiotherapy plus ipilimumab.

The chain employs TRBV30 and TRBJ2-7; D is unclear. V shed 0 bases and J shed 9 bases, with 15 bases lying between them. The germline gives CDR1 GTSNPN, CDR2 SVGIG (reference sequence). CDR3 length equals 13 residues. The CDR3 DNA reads TGTGCCTGGAGTGTCTTACCGGGCCCCACGCAGTACTTC. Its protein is CAWSVLPGPTQYF. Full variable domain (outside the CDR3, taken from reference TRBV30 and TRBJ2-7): SQTIHQWPATLVQPVGSPLSLECTVEGTSNPNLYWYRQAAGRGLQLLFYSVGIGQISSEVPQNLSASRPQDRQFILSSKKLLLSDSGFYLCAWSVLPGPTQYFGPGTRLTVT.

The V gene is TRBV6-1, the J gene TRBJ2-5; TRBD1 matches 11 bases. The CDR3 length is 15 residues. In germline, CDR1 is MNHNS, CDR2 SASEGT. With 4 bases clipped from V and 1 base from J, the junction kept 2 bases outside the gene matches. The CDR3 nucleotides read TGTGCCAGCAGTGTGGACAGGGGGCGCCAAGAGACCCAGTACTTC. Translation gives CASSVDRGRQETQYF.

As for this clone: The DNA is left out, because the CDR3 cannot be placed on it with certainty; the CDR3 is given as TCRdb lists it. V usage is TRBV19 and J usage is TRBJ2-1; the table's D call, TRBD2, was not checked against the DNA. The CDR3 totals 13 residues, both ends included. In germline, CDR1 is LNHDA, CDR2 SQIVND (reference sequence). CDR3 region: CASSLTFGNEQFF.

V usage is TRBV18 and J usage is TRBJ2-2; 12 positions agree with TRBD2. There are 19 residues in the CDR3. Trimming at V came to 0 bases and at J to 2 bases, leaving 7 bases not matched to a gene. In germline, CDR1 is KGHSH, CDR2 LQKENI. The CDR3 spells CASSPPGLAGGPNTGELFF. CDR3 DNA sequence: TGTGCCAGCTCACCACCAGGCCTAGCGGGAGGGCCTAACACCGGGGAGCTGTTTTTT.

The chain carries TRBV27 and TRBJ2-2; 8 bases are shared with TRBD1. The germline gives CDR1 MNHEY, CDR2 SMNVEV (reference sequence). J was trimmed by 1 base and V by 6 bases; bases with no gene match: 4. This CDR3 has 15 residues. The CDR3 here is CASREGQVNTGELFF. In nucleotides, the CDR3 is TGTGCCAGCAGGGAGGGACAGGTGAACACCGGGGAGCTGTTTTTT.

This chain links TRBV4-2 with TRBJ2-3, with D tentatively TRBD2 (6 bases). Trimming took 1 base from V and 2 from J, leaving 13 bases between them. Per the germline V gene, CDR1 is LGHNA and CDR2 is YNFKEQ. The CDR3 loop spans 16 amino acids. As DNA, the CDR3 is TGTGCCAGCAGCCAAGCCAGGGACTTGAACACAGATACGCAGTATTTT. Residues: CASSQARDLNTDTQYF.

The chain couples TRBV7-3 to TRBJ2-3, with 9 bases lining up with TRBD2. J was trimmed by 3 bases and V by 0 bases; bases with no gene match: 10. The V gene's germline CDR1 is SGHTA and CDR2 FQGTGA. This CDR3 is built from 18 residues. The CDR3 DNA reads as TGTGCCAGCAGCTTAACAGCTAGCGGGAAGGGATCAACAGATACGCAGTATTTT. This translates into CASSLTASGKGSTDTQYF.

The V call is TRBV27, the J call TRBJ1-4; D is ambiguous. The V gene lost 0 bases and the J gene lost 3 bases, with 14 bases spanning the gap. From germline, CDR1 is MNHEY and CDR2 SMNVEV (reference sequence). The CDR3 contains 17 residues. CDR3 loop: CASSLSVYEPPNEKLFF. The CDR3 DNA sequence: TGTGCCAGCAGTTTATCTGTCTACGAGCCGCCTAATGAAAAACTGTTTTTT.

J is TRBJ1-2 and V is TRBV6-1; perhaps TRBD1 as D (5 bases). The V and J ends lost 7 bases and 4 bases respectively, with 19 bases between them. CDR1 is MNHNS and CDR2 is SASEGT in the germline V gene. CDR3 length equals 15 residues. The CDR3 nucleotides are TGTGCCAGCAATGATGGGACGGGGCGGATCTATGGCTACACCTTC. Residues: CASNDGTGRIYGYTF.

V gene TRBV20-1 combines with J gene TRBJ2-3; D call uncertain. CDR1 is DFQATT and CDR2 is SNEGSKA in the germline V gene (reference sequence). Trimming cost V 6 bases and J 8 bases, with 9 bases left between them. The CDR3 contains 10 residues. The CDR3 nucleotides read TGCAGTGCGGTTGGTGGTACGCAGTATTTT. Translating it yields CSAVGGTQYF.

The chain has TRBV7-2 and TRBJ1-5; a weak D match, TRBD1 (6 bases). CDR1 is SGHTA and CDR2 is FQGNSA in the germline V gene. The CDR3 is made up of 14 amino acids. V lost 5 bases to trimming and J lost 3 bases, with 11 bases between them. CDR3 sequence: CASSTGQPNQPQHF. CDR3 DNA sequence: TGTGCCAGCAGCACCGGACAGCCCAATCAGCCCCAGCATTTT.

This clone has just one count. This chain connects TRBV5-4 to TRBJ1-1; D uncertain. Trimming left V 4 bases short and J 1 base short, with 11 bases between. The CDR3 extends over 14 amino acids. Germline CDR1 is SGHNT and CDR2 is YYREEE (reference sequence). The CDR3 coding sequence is TGTGCCAGCAGCCCCTTTGAGGCGAACACTGAAGCTTTCTTT. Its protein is CASSPFEANTEAFF.

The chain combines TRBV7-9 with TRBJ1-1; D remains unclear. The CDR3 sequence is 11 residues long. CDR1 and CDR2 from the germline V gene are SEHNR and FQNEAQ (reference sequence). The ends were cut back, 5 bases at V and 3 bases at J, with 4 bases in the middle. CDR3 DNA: TGTGCCAGCAGCCGAGACACTGAAGCTTTCTTT. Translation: CASSRDTEAFF.

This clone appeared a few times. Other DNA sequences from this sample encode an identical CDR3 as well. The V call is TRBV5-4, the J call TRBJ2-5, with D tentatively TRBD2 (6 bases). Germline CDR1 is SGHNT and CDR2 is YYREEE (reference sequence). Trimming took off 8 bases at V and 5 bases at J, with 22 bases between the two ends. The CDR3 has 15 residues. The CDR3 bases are TGTGCCAGTAGTATTCAGGGCAGGGAGGAGGAGACCCAGTACTTC. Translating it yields CASSIQGREEETQYF.

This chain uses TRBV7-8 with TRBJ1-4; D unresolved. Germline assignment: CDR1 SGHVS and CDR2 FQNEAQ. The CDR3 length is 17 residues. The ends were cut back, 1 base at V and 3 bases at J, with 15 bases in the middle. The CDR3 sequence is CASSLVYPLRANEKLFF. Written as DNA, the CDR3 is TGTGCCAGCAGCTTAGTTTACCCTTTAAGGGCTAATGAAAAACTGTTTTTT. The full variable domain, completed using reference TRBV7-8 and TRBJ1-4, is GAGVSQSPRYKVAKRGQDVALRCDPISGHVSLFWYQQALGQGPEFLTYFQNEAQLDKSGLPSDRFFAERPEGSVSTLKIQRTQQEDSAVYLCASSLVYPLRANEKLFFGSGTQLSVL.

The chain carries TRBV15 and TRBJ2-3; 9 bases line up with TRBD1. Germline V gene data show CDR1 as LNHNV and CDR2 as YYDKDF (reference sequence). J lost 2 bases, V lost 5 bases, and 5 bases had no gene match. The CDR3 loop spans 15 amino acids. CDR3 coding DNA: TGTGCCACCAGCCGGGACAGGGTTGACACAGATACGCAGTATTTT. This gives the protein CATSRDRVDTDTQYF.

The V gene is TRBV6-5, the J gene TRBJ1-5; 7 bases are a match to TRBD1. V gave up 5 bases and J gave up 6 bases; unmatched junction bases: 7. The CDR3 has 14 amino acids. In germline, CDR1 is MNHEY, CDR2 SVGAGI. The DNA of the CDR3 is TGTGCCAGCAGTCAGGAGGACAGGCGTCAGCCCCAGCATTTT. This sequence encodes CASSQEDRRQPQHF.

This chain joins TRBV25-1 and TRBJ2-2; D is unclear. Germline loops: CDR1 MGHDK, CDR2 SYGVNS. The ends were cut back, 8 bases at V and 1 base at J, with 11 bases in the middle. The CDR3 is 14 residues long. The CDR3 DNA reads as TGTGCCAGCGTGTCGGGTGGGAACACCGGGGAGCTGTTTTTT. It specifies CASVSGGNTGELFF.

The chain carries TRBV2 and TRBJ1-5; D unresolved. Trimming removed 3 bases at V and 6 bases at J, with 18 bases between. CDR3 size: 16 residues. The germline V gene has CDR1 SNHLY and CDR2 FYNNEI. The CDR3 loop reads CASSDPIEREGQPQHF. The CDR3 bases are TGTGCCAGCAGTGACCCGATTGAGCGGGAGGGTCAGCCCCAGCATTTT.

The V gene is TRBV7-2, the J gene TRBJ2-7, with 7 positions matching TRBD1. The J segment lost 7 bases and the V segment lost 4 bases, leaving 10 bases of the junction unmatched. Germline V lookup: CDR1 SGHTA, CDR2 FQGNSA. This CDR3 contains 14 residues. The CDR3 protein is CASSSNRGLGEQYF. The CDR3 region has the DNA TGTGCCAGCAGCTCCAACAGGGGCCTTGGGGAGCAGTACTTC.